This passage covers 11 T cell receptor beta chains from one sample sequenced in a study of T-cell memory formation after mild COVID-19. TCRdb reanalysed the 5' RACE reads using MiXCR and keeps one entry per CDR3 protein. The profile shows more than 350,000 distinct CDR3 sequences, about a sixth of them singletons. The sequenced sample consisted of PBMCs or a T cell subset sorted from them (not recorded which). All receptors derive from a young man who had mild COVID-19 (a few samples of this study predate the infection). Cell type and time point are not known.

This chain uses TRBV7-9 with TRBJ1-6; D perhaps matches TRBD1 (5 bases). This CDR3 has 12 residues. The V end lost 10 bases, the J end lost 9 bases, and 13 bases lay between the germline ends. Per the germline V gene, CDR1 is SEHNR and CDR2 is FQNEAQ (reference sequence). CDR3 nucleotides: TGTGCCACCCGAGGGGCGAGTTCACCCCTCCACTTT. Residues: CATRGASSPLHF.

This clonotype has only a few counts. This chain joins TRBV5-5 and TRBJ1-5; TRBD1 agrees at 9 bases. Per germline, CDR1 SGHKS and CDR2 YYEKEE (reference sequence). The J segment lost 4 bases and the V segment lost 7 bases, leaving 15 bases of the junction unmatched. CDR3 length: 17 residues. This chain's CDR3 is CASAGTGNFLRNQPQHF. In DNA form, the CDR3 reads TGTGCCAGCGCCGGGACAGGGAATTTTTTAAGGAATCAGCCCCAGCATTTT.

The rearrangement joins TRBV4-2 to TRBJ2-3; 9 bases are shared with TRBD2. Losses at the gene ends were 1 base for V and 3 bases for J; bases not matched to a gene: 5. CDR1 and CDR2 (germline): LGHNA, YNFKEQ. CDR3 size: 16 residues. The chain's CDR3 is CASSQARGGETDTQYF. The CDR3 nucleotides read TGTGCCAGCAGCCAAGCTCGCGGGGGGGAAACAGATACGCAGTATTTT.

J is TRBJ1-6 and V is TRBV6-2 or TRBV6-3; 7 bases line up with TRBD1. Unmatched junction bases numbered 9, after V lost 2 bases and J lost 8 bases. Germline CDR1 is MNHEY and CDR2 is SVGEGT. This CDR3 spans 16 amino acids. The DNA of the CDR3 is TGTGCCAGCAGTTACACCGACAGGGTCCTCCATTCACCCCTCCACTTT. This sequence encodes CASSYTDRVLHSPLHF.

This clonotype appeared many times. An end of the junction does not agree with germline; a read error may underlie this. This chain joins TRBV5-1 and TRBJ2-5; 7 positions match TRBD1. CDR3 length equals 14 residues. Germline V gene sequence: CDR1 SGHRS, CDR2 YFSETQ. The CDR3 coding sequence is TGTGCCAGCAGCCCCGGGACAGTTCAAGAGACCCAGTACTTC. This gives the protein CASSPGTVQETQYF.

This clonotype was picked up a small number of times. This chain uses TRBV19 with TRBJ2-2, with D hard to call. The ends were cut back, 4 bases at V and 8 bases at J, with 8 bases in the middle. Germline lookup yields CDR1 LNHDA and CDR2 SQIVND (reference sequence). The CDR3 runs 12 residues. The CDR3 sequence: CASSTSSGELFF. For the CDR3, the DNA is TGTGCCAGTAGTACCTCTTCTGGGGAGCTGTTTTTT.

The chain carries TRBV7-6 and TRBJ2-5, with a possible D match to TRBD1 (5 bases). CDR3 length equals 18 residues. Trimming removed 5 bases from V and 2 bases from J, with 24 bases in between. The germline V gene encodes CDR1 SGHVS and CDR2 FNYEAQ. For the CDR3, the DNA is TGTGCCAGCAGCCGATCCCATCTGGGGCGCCTGGGTCAAGAGACCCAGTACTTC. Translation: CASSRSHLGRLGQETQYF.

V usage is TRBV5-1 and J usage is TRBJ2-5, with 8 bases matching TRBD1. Germline loops: CDR1 SGHRS, CDR2 YFSETQ. The V gene end was trimmed by 4 bases and the J gene end by 4 bases; junction bases not matched to a gene: 9. The CDR3 is 15 amino acids. CDR3 nucleotide sequence: TGCGCCAGCAGCATAGGACAGGGTCGGGGAGAGACCCAGTACTTC. Residues: CASSIGQGRGETQYF.

V usage is TRBV5-1 and J usage is TRBJ1-1; D is undetermined. The CDR3 consists of 14 residues. V lost 0 bases and J lost 2, with 8 bases in between. Germline assignment: CDR1 SGHRS and CDR2 YFSETQ. The CDR3 region is CASSLAMENTEAFF. Here the CDR3 DNA reads TGCGCCAGCAGCTTGGCCATGGAAAACACTGAAGCTTTCTTT.

This clonotype has ten or more counts. The chain joins TRBV5-1 to TRBJ2-3, with D possibly matching TRBD2 (5 bases). CDR3 length equals 12 residues. Germline CDR1 and CDR2: SGHRS and YFSETQ. V gave up 5 bases and J gave up 5 bases, with 9 bases separating them. Written as DNA, the CDR3 is TGCGCCAGCAGGAAAGAGGGAGATACGCAGTATTTT. The encoded protein is CASRKEGDTQYF.

V gene TRBV12-3 or TRBV12-4 combines with J gene TRBJ2-3; no firm D call. V was cut by 7 bases and J by 2 bases, with 16 bases left in between. The CDR3 runs 15 residues. The CDR3 protein is CASTDPTSSTDTQYF. The CDR3 bases are TGTGCCAGCACCGACCCGACTTCATCCACAGATACGCAGTATTTT.